These 17 T cell receptor beta chains came from one sample sequenced in a study of PD-L1 blockade in urothelial cancer (dated by TCRdb to the late 2010s). The library was made by the immunoSEQ multiplex PCR assay. Imported from immuneACCESS, the table was reduced by TCRdb to in-frame sequences with V and J called. These copies leave out some clones; in studies compared against another copy, an unresolved V gene accounts for under half, and the cause of the remainder is not known. This sample holds 42,000 or so clones; roughly four fifths were observed only once. The ten largest clones capture approximately 13% of the sample. Read against the paper, the sample's time point label means: peripheral blood 6 weeks after treatment start. The sample in question was PBMCs, obtained around atezolizumab (anti-PD-L1) treatment. The receptors stem from a man aged 55 to 70 with urothelial cancer.

The chain has TRBV28 and TRBJ1-1; D is uncertain. The ends were cut back, 5 bases at V and 7 bases at J, with 11 bases in the middle. CDR1 and CDR2 from the germline V gene are MDHEN and SYDVKM. This CDR3 is built from 12 residues. The CDR3 is CASSTRRVEAFF. The CDR3 nucleotides read TGTGCCAGCAGTACCCGACGGGTTGAAGCTTTCTTT. The entire variable domain, with the rest obtained from reference TRBV28 and TRBJ1-1, is as follows: DVKVTQSSRYLVKRTGEKVFLECVQDMDHENMFWYRQDPGLGLRLIYFSYDVKMKEKGDIPEGYSVSREKKERFSLILESASTNQTSMYLCASSTRRVEAFFGQGTRLTVV.

The gene calls are TRBV19 and TRBJ1-1; D gene uncertain. The V gene's germline CDR1 is LNHDA and CDR2 SQIVND (reference sequence). The CDR3 totals 15 residues. Trimming removed 4 bases at V and 4 bases at J, with 16 bases between. The CDR3 region has the DNA TGTGCCAGTAGTAACCACCTAGCGCGGGGCACTGAAGCTTTCTTT. Its protein product is CASSNHLARGTEAFF.

The chain carries TRBV21-1 and TRBJ1-2; the table's D gene call, TRBD1, was not cross checked with the DNA. TRBV21-1 corresponds to a pseudogene. This CDR3 contains 14 residues. The CDR3 region is CASGGTVPNYGYTF. The DNA for the CDR3 is TGTGCCAGCGGAGGGACAGTTCCTAACTATGGCTACACCTTC.

V is TRBV5-1 and J is TRBJ2-2; the D gene is possibly TRBD1 (5 bases). CDR1 and CDR2 (germline): SGHRS, YFSETQ. The germline V and J ends were trimmed by 4 bases and 0 bases, with 13 bases remaining between them. The CDR3 covers 16 residues. The CDR3 sequence: CASSLRAATNTGELFF. The CDR3 DNA follows: TGCGCCAGCAGCCTCAGGGCTGCTACGAACACCGGGGAGCTGTTTTTT.

This clone was picked up one time. This rearrangement joins TRBV2 to TRBJ1-1; tentatively, D is TRBD1 (6 bases). V lost 5 bases, J lost 5 bases, and 15 bases lay in between. Germline CDR1 and CDR2: SNHLY and FYNNEI. The CDR3 is 14 amino acids. The CDR3 spells CASSSATGWTEAFF. Here the CDR3 DNA reads TGTGCCAGCAGTTCCGCCACAGGGTGGACTGAAGCTTTCTTT.

This clone was seen more than once but under ten times. This chain uses TRBV29-1 with TRBJ2-3; D is ambiguous. Germline assignment: CDR1 SQVTM and CDR2 ANQGSEA. The CDR3 has 13 amino acids. Trimming pared 4 bases from V and 0 bases from J, leaving 8 bases between. The CDR3 region is CSVATASTDTQYF. DNA of the CDR3: TGCAGCGTTGCCACTGCTAGCACAGATACGCAGTATTTT.

The rearrangement uses TRBV27 and TRBJ2-2, with TRBD1 matching 12 bases. Per germline, CDR1 MNHEY and CDR2 SMNVEV (reference sequence). The CDR3 consists of 15 residues. Trimming at V came to 5 bases and at J to 7 bases, leaving 5 bases not matched to a gene. In DNA, the CDR3 is TGTGCCAGCAGTATCGGGACAGGGGGCTTCGGGGAGCTGTTTTTT. It yields the protein CASSIGTGGFGELFF.

This sequence joins TRBV10-1 and TRBJ2-5; tentative D call: TRBD1 (6 bases). The V end lost 0 bases, the J end lost 5 bases, and 10 bases lay between the germline ends. The CDR3 sequence is 14 residues long. Germline V gene lookup returns CDR1 WNHNN and CDR2 SYGVQD (reference sequence). The CDR3 is CASSESQGQETQYF. The CDR3 nucleotides read TGCGCCAGCAGTGAGTCCCAGGGGCAGGAGACCCAGTACTTC.

The genes are TRBV5-1 and TRBJ1-1; D is undetermined. V lost 2 bases to trimming and J lost 4 bases, with 12 bases between them. The germline V gene encodes CDR1 SGHRS and CDR2 YFSETQ. The CDR3 runs 14 residues. The CDR3 DNA reads TGCGCCAGCAGCTTAGCGGCGGGGAGCACTGAAGCTTTCTTT. This sequence encodes CASSLAAGSTEAFF.

This chain connects TRBV4-3 to TRBJ2-1, with D possibly being TRBD2 (5 bases). Trimming shortened V by 0 bases and J by 9 bases, and 15 bases separated the two germline ends. This CDR3 comprises 15 residues. Germline V gene data show CDR1 as LGHNA and CDR2 as YSLEER. The CDR3 is CASSQDTGIGSEQFF. The CDR3 bases are TGCGCCAGCAGCCAAGATACCGGGATAGGGTCTGAGCAGTTCTTC.

The chain combines TRBV18 with TRBJ2-5, with a weak D call TRBD1 (6 bases). The V gene's germline CDR1 is KGHSH and CDR2 LQKENI. V gave up 8 bases and J gave up 1 base, with 11 bases separating them. The CDR3 length is 13 residues. As DNA, the CDR3 is TGTGCCAGCCACAGGGAGCCCCAAGAGACCCAGTACTTC. The encoded protein is CASHREPQETQYF.

The genes are TRBV11-2 and TRBJ2-1; 11 bases align to TRBD1. The CDR3 has 17 residues. Germline-derived CDR1 and CDR2 are SGHAT and FQNNGV. V was pared by 5 bases and J by 5 bases, with 11 bases of the junction left unmatched. The CDR3 coding sequence is TGTGCCAGCAGCCCGCTCTCCGGGACAGGGGGAAACAATGAGCAGTTCTTC. Translating gives CASSPLSGTGGNNEQFF.

The rearrangement links TRBV30 to TRBJ1-1; no definite D call. Germline lookup yields CDR1 GTSNPN and CDR2 SVGIG (reference sequence). The length of the CDR3 is 11 residues. With 5 bases removed from V and 8 bases from J, the gap between germline ends came to 12 bases. CDR3 loop: CAWGLVTEAFF. The DNA of the CDR3 is TGTGCCTGGGGACTCGTGACAGAAGCTTTCTTT.

This chain uses TRBV2 with TRBJ2-2; 7 bases agree with TRBD1. Germline lookup yields CDR1 SNHLY and CDR2 FYNNEI. CDR3 length: 14 residues. J was trimmed by 1 base and V by 8 bases; bases with no gene match: 4. CDR3 sequence reads: CASLRGMNTGELFF. The CDR3, as DNA: TGTGCCAGCCTCAGGGGGATGAACACCGGGGAGCTGTTTTTT.

The chain combines TRBV15 with TRBJ2-5; 7 nucleotides align to TRBD2. The CDR3 runs 16 residues. The V gene end was trimmed by 3 bases and the J gene end by 5 bases; junction bases not matched to a gene: 12. Germline lookup yields CDR1 LNHNV and CDR2 YYDKDF (reference sequence). The CDR3 DNA reads TGTGCCACCAGCAGCTGGGCCAAGCGGGATAGGGAGACCCAGTACTTC. It yields the protein CATSSWAKRDRETQYF.

The J gene is TRBJ1-2, the V gene TRBV7-2, with D perhaps matching TRBD1 (6 bases). The germline V gene encodes CDR1 SGHTA and CDR2 FQGNSA. CDR3 size: 13 residues. Trimming removed 1 base at V and 9 bases at J, with 12 bases between. The CDR3 DNA reads as TGTGCCAGCAGCTTAGGAAGACAGGCGAGCTACACCTTC. This encodes CASSLGRQASYTF.

V usage is TRBV5-6 and J usage is TRBJ2-7; TRBD2 matches 8 bases. Trimming removed 0 bases from V and 0 bases from J; junction bases left unmatched: 2. CDR1 SGHDT and CDR2 YYEEEE come from the germline V gene. The CDR3 has 15 amino acids. The CDR3 region is CASSLGGGRSYEQYF. The CDR3, as DNA: TGTGCCAGCAGCTTGGGCGGGGGGCGCTCCTACGAGCAGTACTTC.